These 21 T cell receptor beta chains came from one sample sequenced in a study of blood T cell repertoires in COVID-19. Clones were read by immunoSEQ multiplex PCR, and TCRdb kept only the in-frame ones, dropping some. The repertoire has 85,000 to 120,000 clones, 70% to 80% of them found once; the top ten carry approximately 0.9%. The specimen sequenced was peripheral blood. The source of these receptors is a human donor with acute or convalescent COVID-19. The donor label of this sample is uncertain.

The chain joins TRBV24-1 to TRBJ1-6, with TRBD1 matching 8 bases. The trim removed 2 bases at V and 10 bases at J, leaving 3 bases unmatched. CDR1 and CDR2 from the germline V gene are KGHDR and SFDVKD. This CDR3 has 14 amino acids. The CDR3 sequence is CATSDSTGDSPLHF. The CDR3 region has the DNA TGTGCCACCAGTGATTCGACAGGGGACTCACCCCTCCACTTT.

This clone was counted between two and nine times. The J gene is TRBJ1-2, the V gene TRBV12-3 or TRBV12-4; TRBD1 aligns across 9 bases. CDR3 length: 13 residues. The junction had 5 bases not matched to a gene; V was cut back by 6 bases and J by 6 bases. Here the CDR3 reads CASRPTGGDGYTF. Here the CDR3 DNA reads TGTGCCAGCAGGCCTACAGGGGGCGATGGCTACACCTTC.

This clone was recorded a few times. V and J are TRBV4-1 and TRBJ1-5; D uncertain. This CDR3 is 15 amino acids long. Per the germline V gene, CDR1 is MGHRA and CDR2 is YSYEKL. Trimming removed 0 bases from V and 6 bases from J, with 12 bases in between. The DNA of the CDR3 is TGCGCCAGCAGCCAAGATGGGCAGGAGGGTCAGCCCCAGCATTTT. Protein sequence: CASSQDGQEGQPQHF.

The gene calls are TRBV2 and TRBJ2-4, with D perhaps TRBD1 (7 bases). CDR3 length: 18 residues. Between the trimmed V and J ends, which lost 5 bases and 7 bases, there was a span of 27 bases. Germline V gene lookup returns CDR1 SNHLY and CDR2 FYNNEI. This CDR3 is CASSLDRVIAGRGNIQYF. In DNA, the CDR3 is TGTGCCAGCAGTCTAGACAGGGTAATTGCCGGGAGAGGGAACATTCAGTACTTC.

The chain employs TRBV7-9 and TRBJ1-2; D is unclear. CDR1 SEHNR and CDR2 FQNEAQ come from the germline V gene (reference sequence). V dropped 8 bases and J dropped 5 bases, with 12 bases sitting between them. This CDR3 comprises 12 residues. CDR3 residues: CASERGQYGYTF. The CDR3, as DNA: TGTGCCAGCGAGAGAGGGCAGTATGGCTACACCTTC.

The chain has TRBV7-9 and TRBJ1-2, with TRBD1 identical over 9 bases. The CDR3 runs to 16 residues. With 4 bases clipped from V and 3 bases from J, the junction kept 9 bases outside the gene matches. CDR1 SEHNR and CDR2 FQNEAQ come from the germline V gene (reference sequence). The CDR3 DNA follows: TGTGCCAGCAGCTCTTACAGGGGGCAGGGGTACTATGGCTACACCTTC. Protein: CASSSYRGQGYYGYTF.

Only a few counts were recorded for this clone. The rearrangement joins TRBV5-1 to TRBJ2-5, with 14 bases identical to TRBD2. The CDR3 contains 17 residues. V was pared by 0 bases and J by 2 bases, with 3 bases of the junction left unmatched. Germline-derived CDR1 and CDR2 are SGHRS and YFSETQ. Here the CDR3 reads CASSLGLAGGLQETQYF. The CDR3 nucleotides are TGCGCCAGCAGCTTGGGACTAGCGGGGGGGCTTCAAGAGACCCAGTACTTC.

The chain links TRBV19 to TRBJ2-1, with D maybe TRBD1 (8 bases). This CDR3 region has 18 residues. With 5 bases removed from V and 5 bases from J, the gap between germline ends came to 25 bases. Germline V gene sequence: CDR1 LNHDA, CDR2 SQIVND (reference sequence). The CDR3 bases are TGTGCCAGTAGTTTGGGCCCGAACAGGGGGGGCCGGAACAATGAGCAGTTCTTC. Protein product: CASSLGPNRGGRNNEQFF.

This clone was seen a single time. This chain connects TRBV5-6 to TRBJ1-1, with 8 bases matching TRBD1. J gave up 9 bases and V 4 bases, and 5 bases lay outside the gene matches. The CDR3 has 12 amino acids. CDR1 is SGHDT and CDR2 is YYEEEE in the germline V gene. CDR3 amino acids: CASSPDRGKAFF. The CDR3 DNA follows: TGTGCCAGCAGCCCCGACAGGGGAAAAGCTTTCTTT.

This clone was observed at least ten times. CDR3 bases: TGTGCCAGCAGTTTTTGGCAGGGGGACGTCCTGACTTTC. Its protein product is CASSFWQGDVLTF. This chain links TRBV27 with TRBJ2-6, with 7 bases identical to TRBD1. In germline, CDR1 is MNHEY, CDR2 SMNVEV (reference sequence). This CDR3 is 13 amino acids long. The V gene end was trimmed by 3 bases and the J gene end by 11 bases; junction bases not matched to a gene: 4.

The V and J genes are TRBV19 and TRBJ2-1; 9 bases agree with TRBD1. The junction had 12 bases not matched to a gene; V was cut back by 6 bases and J by 3 bases. CDR3 length: 17 residues. From germline, CDR1 is LNHDA and CDR2 SQIVND (reference sequence). CDR3 residues: CASRKDRGEGIYNEQFF. CDR3 DNA sequence: TGTGCCAGTAGGAAGGACAGGGGTGAGGGTATCTACAATGAGCAGTTCTTC.

This clone was observed many times. J is TRBJ2-1 and V is TRBV4-1, with 10 bases fitting TRBD2. The junction had 13 bases not matched to a gene; V was cut back by 4 bases and J by 1 base. CDR3 size: 19 residues. The germline V gene encodes CDR1 MGHRA and CDR2 YSYEKL. The CDR3 coding sequence is TGCGCCAGCAGCCCCCTCGTAAGTTTACTAGCGGGATCCTACAATGAGCAGTTCTTC. This sequence encodes CASSPLVSLLAGSYNEQFF.

V and J are TRBV19 and TRBJ2-1; TRBD2 agrees at 9 bases. The CDR3 contains 14 residues. The V gene end was trimmed by 7 bases and the J gene end by 5 bases; junction bases not matched to a gene: 6. Looked up from germline, CDR1 is LNHDA and CDR2 is SQIVND (reference sequence). In nucleotides, the CDR3 is TGTGCCAGTAATCCCGCGGGGGGGAACAATGAGCAGTTCTTC. Encoded protein: CASNPAGGNNEQFF.

The V gene is TRBV5-1, the J gene TRBJ2-5; 10 nucleotides agree with TRBD1. J was trimmed by 3 bases and V by 4 bases; bases with no gene match: 6. Germline CDR1 reads SGHRS; CDR2 reads YFSETQ. CDR3 length: 15 residues. CDR3 in DNA: TGCGCCAGCAGCAAAGGGACAGGGGCCGAAGAGACCCAGTACTTC. Its protein product is CASSKGTGAEETQYF.

This chain joins TRBV29-1 and TRBJ2-5; 8 bases are shared with TRBD1. The CDR3 covers 13 residues. Per germline, CDR1 SQVTM and CDR2 ANQGSEA. Trimming removed 6 bases from V and 4 bases from J; junction bases left unmatched: 7. The DNA of the CDR3 is TGCAGCGTGAACAGGGGGATCGGAGAGACCCAGTACTTC. Protein: CSVNRGIGETQYF.

The rearrangement joins TRBV5-6 to TRBJ1-6; TRBD1 aligns across 7 bases. Unmatched junction bases numbered 7, after V lost 4 bases and J lost 6 bases. The CDR3 consists of 15 residues. From germline, CDR1 is SGHDT and CDR2 YYEEEE. For the CDR3, the DNA is TGTGCCAGCAGCCCAAGGGACAGACCTAATTCACCCCTCCACTTT. Its translation: CASSPRDRPNSPLHF.

CDR3 in amino acids: CASSQANVRGPMNTEAFF. Here the CDR3 DNA reads TGTGCCAGCAGCCAAGCTAACGTAAGGGGGCCCATGAACACTGAAGCTTTCTTT. The chain has TRBV4-2 and TRBJ1-1, with 7 bases lining up with TRBD1. The V gene's germline CDR1 is LGHNA and CDR2 YNFKEQ. V dropped 1 base and J dropped 0; count of bases not matched to a gene: 11. CDR3 length equals 18 residues.

The chain uses TRBV3-1 (or the pseudogene TRBV3-2) and TRBJ1-4, with unresolved D. CDR1 LGHDT and CDR2 YNNKEL come from the germline V gene (reference sequence). V shed 3 bases and J shed 8 bases, with 7 bases lying between them. The CDR3 loop spans 12 amino acids. Written as DNA, the CDR3 is TGTGCCAGCAGCCACCAAGCGGAAAAACTGTTTTTT. This codes for CASSHQAEKLFF.

The chain has TRBV2 and TRBJ1-3; TRBD1 might be the D (6 bases). Germline-derived CDR1 and CDR2 are SNHLY and FYNNEI. The CDR3 length is 14 residues. The V end lost 8 bases, the J end lost 0 bases, and 11 bases lay between the germline ends. CDR3 DNA sequence: TGTGCCAGCCAGGACAGCTTCTCTGGAAACACCATATATTTT. It is translated as CASQDSFSGNTIYF.

This chain uses TRBV6-5 with TRBJ2-3, with 12 bases matching TRBD1. In germline, CDR1 is MNHEY, CDR2 SVGAGI. With V trimmed by 6 bases and J by 4 bases, 5 bases remained unmatched. The CDR3 is made up of 15 amino acids. DNA for the CDR3: TGTGCCAGCAGCCGGGGACAGGGGGCCTCAGATACGCAGTATTTT. Translation: CASSRGQGASDTQYF.

The CDR3 protein is CASSDGGIRFEKLFF. The CDR3 DNA sequence: TGTGCCAGCAGTGACGGGGGAATACGTTTTGAAAAACTGTTTTTT. The rearrangement uses TRBV6-1 and TRBJ1-4; D may be TRBD1 (5 bases). The CDR3 consists of 15 residues. Germline V gene sequence: CDR1 MNHNS, CDR2 SASEGT. The V end lost 3 bases, the J end lost 7 bases, and 15 bases lay between the germline ends.